Listed here are 10 T cell receptor beta chains from one sample, sequenced in a study of human T cells and chemical hapten exposure. Within the library, unique molecular identifiers were attached to each individual cDNA molecule. Each CDR3 protein gets one entry after TCRdb re-called the reads with MiXCR. Counted here are 95,000 to 150,000 distinct CDR3 sequences, 8.5% to 9% occurring once; the ten biggest clones make up 1.1% to 1.5%. Unfractionated whole blood yielded total RNA. The material sequenced was whole blood. Every receptor here comes from a human donor in good health. Some clones in this sample may be carry-over from other donors' samples.

This clonotype was picked up many times. The chain has TRBV13 and TRBJ2-7; 15 bases fit TRBD2. The germline gives CDR1 PRHDT, CDR2 FYEKMQ (reference sequence). The CDR3 consists of 14 residues. The V segment lost 7 bases and the J segment 6 bases; nucleotides outside the gene matches: 4. CDR3 loop: CASTLGLAGGEQYF. DNA for the CDR3: TGTGCCAGCACCTTGGGACTAGCGGGAGGCGAGCAGTACTTC.

In its sample, this clonotype was seen many times. The rearrangement uses TRBV7-2 and TRBJ1-6; D call uncertain. The CDR3 length is 12 residues. Germline-derived CDR1 and CDR2 are SGHTA and FQGNSA. V was trimmed by 5 bases and J by 3 bases, leaving 2 bases between them. CDR3 DNA sequence: TGTGCCAGCAGCCTCTATAATTCACCCCTCCACTTT. Translating gives CASSLYNSPLHF. Full variable domain (remainder filled in from reference TRBV7-2 and TRBJ1-6): GAGVSQSPSNKVTEKGKDVELRCDPISGHTALYWYRQSLGQGLEFLIYFQGNSAPDKSGLPSDRFSAERTGGSVSTLTIQRTQQEDSAVYLCASSLYNSPLHFGNGTRLTVT.

This clonotype occurred a few times. The rearrangement links TRBV6-2 or TRBV6-3 to TRBJ2-5, with 10 nucleotides matching TRBD2. The J segment lost 2 bases and the V segment lost 6 bases, leaving 6 bases of the junction unmatched. Per germline, CDR1 MNHEY and CDR2 SVGEGT. This CDR3 region has 15 residues. In DNA form, the CDR3 reads TGTGCCAGCAGCCCCGGGACTAGCGTTCAAGAGACCCAGTACTTC. Translating gives CASSPGTSVQETQYF.

This rearrangement joins TRBV18 to TRBJ2-5; a possible D gene is TRBD2 (7 bases). The CDR3 runs to 16 residues. The V gene lost 5 bases and the J gene lost 2 bases, with 18 bases spanning the gap. Looked up from germline, CDR1 is KGHSH and CDR2 is LQKENI. The CDR3 DNA sequence: TGTGCCAGCTCAAAGGGAGGGACAACTCCTCAAGAGACCCAGTACTTC. It translates to CASSKGGTTPQETQYF.

There are many counts of this clonotype. The chain is built from TRBV12-5 and TRBJ2-7; D unresolved. The CDR3 contains 12 residues. Germline CDR1 reads LGHNT; CDR2 reads FRNRAP. The V end was cut by 5 bases, the J end by 7 bases, with 12 bases between. The CDR3 reads CASGPRSWEQYF. The CDR3 bases are TGTGCTAGTGGTCCCCGAAGTTGGGAGCAGTACTTC.

This clonotype was seen ten or more times. This rearrangement joins TRBV6-1 to TRBJ1-6, with D possibly being TRBD1 (5 bases). V shed 2 bases and J shed 11 bases, with 13 bases lying between them. The CDR3 has 14 residues. In germline, CDR1 is MNHNS, CDR2 SASEGT. This chain's CDR3 is CASSELGDAAPLHF. DNA of the CDR3: TGTGCCAGCAGTGAATTGGGGGACGCGGCACCCCTCCACTTT.

This clonotype was recorded many times. The chain has TRBV29-1 and TRBJ1-1; D is ambiguous. The CDR3 covers 14 residues. From germline, CDR1 is SQVTM and CDR2 ANQGSEA. V dropped 0 bases and J dropped 2 bases, with 10 bases sitting between them. CDR3 DNA: TGCAGCGTTGAAGAAGGAGGAGTCAACACTGAAGCTTTCTTT. This encodes CSVEEGGVNTEAFF.

This clonotype was observed a handful of times. The genes are TRBV27 and TRBJ2-7; 10 positions match TRBD1. V trimming: 8 bases; J trimming: 2 bases; junction bases outside the gene matches: 6. CDR3 length: 14 amino acids. CDR1 and CDR2 (germline): MNHEY, SMNVEV (reference sequence). CDR3 in DNA: TGTGCCAGCGCCAGGACAGGGGGTACCTACGAGCAGTACTTC. Translation: CASARTGGTYEQYF.

The chain recombines TRBV19 with TRBJ2-3; D might be TRBD1 (5 bases). V shed 4 bases and J shed 3 bases, with 11 bases lying between them. The CDR3 contains 14 residues. Germline V lookup: CDR1 LNHDA, CDR2 SQIVND (reference sequence). The CDR3 loop reads CASSTRQSTDTQYF. CDR3 DNA sequence: TGTGCCAGTAGTACCCGACAGTCTACAGATACGCAGTATTTT.

There are a few counts of this clonotype. The V gene is TRBV7-2, the J gene TRBJ2-7; 10 bases are a match to TRBD2. CDR1 is SGHTA and CDR2 is FQGNSA in the germline V gene. CDR3 length: 15 residues. The junction had 4 bases not matched to a gene; V was cut back by 1 base and J by 4 bases. For the CDR3, the DNA is TGTGCCAGCAGCTTAGTAGCGGGGGGAAAGTACGAGCAGTACTTC. Amino acid sequence: CASSLVAGGKYEQYF.